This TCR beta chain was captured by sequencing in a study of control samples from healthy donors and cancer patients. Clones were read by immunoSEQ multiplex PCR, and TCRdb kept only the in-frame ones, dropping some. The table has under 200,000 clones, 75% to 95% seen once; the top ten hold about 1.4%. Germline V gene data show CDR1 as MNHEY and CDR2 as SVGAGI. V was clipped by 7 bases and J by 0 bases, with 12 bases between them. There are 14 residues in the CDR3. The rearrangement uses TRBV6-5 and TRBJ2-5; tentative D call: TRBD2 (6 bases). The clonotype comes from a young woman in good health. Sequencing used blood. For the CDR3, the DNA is TGTGCCAGCACCCCTTCTAGCGACCAAGAGACCCAGTACTTC. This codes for CASTPSSDQETQYF.